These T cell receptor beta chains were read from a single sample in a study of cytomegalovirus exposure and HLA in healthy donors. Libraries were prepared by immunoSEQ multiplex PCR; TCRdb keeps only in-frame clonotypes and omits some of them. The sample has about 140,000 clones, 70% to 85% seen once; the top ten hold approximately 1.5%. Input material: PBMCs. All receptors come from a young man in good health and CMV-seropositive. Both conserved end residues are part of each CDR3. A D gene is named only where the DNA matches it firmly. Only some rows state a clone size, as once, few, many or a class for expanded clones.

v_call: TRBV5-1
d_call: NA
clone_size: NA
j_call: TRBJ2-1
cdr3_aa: CASTDGESSYNEQFF
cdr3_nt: TGCGCCAGCACGGACGGGGAAAGCTCCTACAATGAGCAGTTCTTC

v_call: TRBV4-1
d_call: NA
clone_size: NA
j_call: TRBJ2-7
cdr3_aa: CASTQKLTSTYEQYF
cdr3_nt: TGCGCCAGCACCCAAAAACTTACTTCTACCTACGAGCAGTACTTC

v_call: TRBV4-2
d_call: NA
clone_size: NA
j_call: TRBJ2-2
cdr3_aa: CASSQLPGTGELFF
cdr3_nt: TGTGCCAGCAGCCAACTCCCCGGCACCGGGGAGCTGTTTTTT

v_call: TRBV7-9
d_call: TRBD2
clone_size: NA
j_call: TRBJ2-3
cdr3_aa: CASSPSHSGADTQYF
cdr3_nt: TGTGCCAGCAGCCCATCCCATAGCGGGGCAGATACGCAGTATTTT

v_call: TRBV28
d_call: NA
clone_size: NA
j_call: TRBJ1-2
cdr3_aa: CASSFRGAPGYTF
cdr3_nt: TGTGCCAGCAGTTTCCGCGGGGCGCCTGGCTACACCTTC

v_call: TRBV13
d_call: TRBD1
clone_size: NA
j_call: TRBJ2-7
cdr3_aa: CASSFGQGSYEQYF
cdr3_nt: TGTGCCAGCAGCTTTGGACAGGGATCCTACGAGCAGTACTTC

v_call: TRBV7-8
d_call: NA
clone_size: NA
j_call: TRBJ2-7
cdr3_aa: CASSLGLASLSHEQYF
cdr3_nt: TGTGCCAGCAGCTTAGGGTTGGCTAGTCTATCCCACGAGCAGTACTTC

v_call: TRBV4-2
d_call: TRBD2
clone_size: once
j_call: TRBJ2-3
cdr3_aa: CASSQAKAGLDTQYF
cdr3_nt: TGTGCCAGCAGCCAAGCAAAAGCGGGGTTAGATACGCAGTATTTT

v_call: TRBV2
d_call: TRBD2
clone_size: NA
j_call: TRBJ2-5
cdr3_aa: CASSDSTSAQETQYF
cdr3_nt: TGTGCCAGCAGTGACTCGACTAGCGCACAAGAGACCCAGTACTTC

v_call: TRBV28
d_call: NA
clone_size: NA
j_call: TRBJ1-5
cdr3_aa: CASSLFQGGNQPQHF
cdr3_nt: TGTGCCAGCAGTTTATTCCAGGGTGGCAATCAGCCCCAGCATTTT

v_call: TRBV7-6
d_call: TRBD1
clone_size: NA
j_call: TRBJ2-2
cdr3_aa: CASSPGTGNTGELFF
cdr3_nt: TGTGCCAGCAGCCCCGGGACAGGGAACACCGGGGAGCTGTTTTTT

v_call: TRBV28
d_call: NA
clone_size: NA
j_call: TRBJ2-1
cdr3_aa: CASIPTIGSYNEQFF
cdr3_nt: TGTGCCAGCATTCCTACTATCGGCTCCTACAATGAGCAGTTCTTC

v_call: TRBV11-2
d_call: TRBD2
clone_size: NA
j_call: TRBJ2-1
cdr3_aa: CASSPGAGDYNEQFF
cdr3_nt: TGTGCCAGCAGCCCCGGAGCGGGAGATTACAATGAGCAGTTCTTC

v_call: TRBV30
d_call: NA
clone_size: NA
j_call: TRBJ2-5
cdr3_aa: CAWSMGGARETQYF
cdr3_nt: TGTGCCTGGAGTATGGGGGGGGCCAGAGAGACCCAGTACTTC

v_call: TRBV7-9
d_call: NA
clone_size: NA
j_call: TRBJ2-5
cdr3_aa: CASSLPGIQETQYF
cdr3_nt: TGTGCCAGCAGCTTACCAGGGATCCAAGAGACCCAGTACTTC

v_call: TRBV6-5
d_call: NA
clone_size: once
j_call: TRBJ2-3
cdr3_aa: CASSPPAGSTDTQYF
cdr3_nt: TGTGCCAGCAGTCCCCCGGCGGGGAGCACAGATACGCAGTATTTT

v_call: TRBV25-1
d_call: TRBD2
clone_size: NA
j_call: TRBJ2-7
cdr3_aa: CASSDMSGGYEQYF
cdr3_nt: TGTGCCAGCAGTGACATGAGCGGGGGCTACGAGCAGTACTTC

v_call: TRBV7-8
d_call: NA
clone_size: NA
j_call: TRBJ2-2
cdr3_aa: CASSFPRALANTGELFF
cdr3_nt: TGTGCCAGCAGCTTTCCCAGGGCTCTCGCGAACACCGGGGAGCTGTTTTTT

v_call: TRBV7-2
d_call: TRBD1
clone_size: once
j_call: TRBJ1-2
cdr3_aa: CASSLSGQGAYGYTF
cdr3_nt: TGTGCCAGCAGCTTATCAGGACAGGGGGCCTATGGCTACACCTTC

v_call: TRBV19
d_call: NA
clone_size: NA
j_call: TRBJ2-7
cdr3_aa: CASSQSGQGRHEQYF
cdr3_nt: TGTGCCAGTAGCCAATCAGGGCAGGGGCGACACGAGCAGTACTTC

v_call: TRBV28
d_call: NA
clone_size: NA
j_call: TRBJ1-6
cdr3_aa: CASSLAGPLHF
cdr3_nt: TGTGCCAGCAGTTTAGCGGGACCACTCCACTTT

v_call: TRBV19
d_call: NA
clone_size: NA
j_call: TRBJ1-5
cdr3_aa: CASSPARQGFNQPQHF
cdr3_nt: TGTGCCAGTAGCCCCGCCCGGCAGGGCTTCAATCAGCCCCAGCATTTT

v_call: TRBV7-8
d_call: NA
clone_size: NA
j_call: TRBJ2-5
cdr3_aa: CASSLDRGMAETQYF
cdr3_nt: TGTGCCAGCAGCTTAGATAGAGGAATGGCGGAGACCCAGTACTTC